This TCR beta chain was recovered during a study of blood T cell repertoires in COVID-19 (dated by TCRdb to 2020 to 2021). Study-level background: Collaborator samples came from the United States, Italy and Spain and covered acute and convalescent phases of COVID-19. The prospective study material was composed of cDNA or gDNA derived from T cells, B-cell-depleted T cells, or PBMCs. The repertoires were released in a freely available public database intended as a resource for research on the immune response to SARS-CoV-2. A de-identified subject ID, COVID-19 status, age in years and sex were almost always included in the sample metadata. Subjects who had been exposed to COVID-19, were actively infected with it, or had recovered from it provided the deeply sampled blood TCRbeta repertoires that made up the dataset. Where available, HLA class I and class II types were taken from metadata supplied by the sample provider and were not determined by assay-based typing. The samples were drawn from the first 160 participants of the ongoing ImmuneRACE study and from under 1,500 subjects provided by 6 global collaborators.

TCRbeta CDR3 regions were amplified from genomic DNA using the immunoSEQ Assay, a bias-controlled multiplex PCR. Turning to the authors' computational methods: The number of nucleated cells in each sample was estimated from the amplification of reference gene primers within the assay. To quantify the absolute abundance of each unique TCRbeta CDR3 rearrangement, sequence reads were collapsed and filtered. For each sample, productive Simpson clonality was calculated as the square root of Simpson's diversity index across productive rearrangements. The table was pulled from immuneACCESS by TCRdb, which kept in-frame rearrangements only. Such tables lose some clones; where checked, under half of the loss comes from unresolved V genes, and the rest has no known cause. V and J calls plus clone size are reproduced from that table; the DNA served to infer D and trimming. This sample is represented by under 300,000 clones; nearly 90% of them were singletons. The ten largest clonotypes hold 2% to 2.5% of the sample.

Regarding this clone: The target of this receptor is not known. Base qualities are not recorded, but no much larger clone differs from it by a single base.

The paper as a whole reports these results and caveats: How much clinical and demographic metadata was included differed by source and by participant, and the metadata was provided uncurated.

Samples from volunteer blood donors who had recovered from COVID-19 were contributed by a second Seattle source. Whole blood was collected in K2EDTA tubes by collaborating institutions according to the institutions' own protocols. For TCRbeta analysis, collaborators shipped samples in one of three forms: frozen whole blood, isolated PBMCs, or DNA extracted from either of those sample types. The junction shows trimming of 4 bases on V and 0 bases on J, plus 11 bases between the germline ends. The CDR3 holds 16 amino acids from the cysteine to the phenylalanine. Kept here is only the CDR3 DNA, which spans 48 bases and is read in frame from base 1. Based on the germline V gene (reference sequence), the CDR1 and CDR2 sequences are SGHKS and YYEKEE.

This chain is built from TRBV5-5 and TRBJ2-6; 6 matching bases give a weak D call of TRBD1. The sequenced sample consisted of peripheral blood. This receptor was taken from a woman aged 40 to 50 who had recovered from COVID-19. The sequenced DNA is TGTGCCAGCAGCCCCGGGACACCCTCTGGGGCCAACGTCCTGACTTTC. Its product reads: CASSPGTPSGANVLTF.